One and the same sample provided the 30 T cell receptor beta chains below, sequenced in a study of response to subunit inactivated influenza vaccine. TCRdb ran MiXCR on the RT-PCR reads and lists one entry per CDR3 protein. The sample carries hundreds of thousands of distinct CDR3 sequences, about 25% recorded once. The sequenced sample was CD4+ T cells sorted from PBMCs, obtained 5 days after vaccination. The receptors shown here come from a man in his fifties who received an inactivated influenza vaccine.

The chain is built from TRBV4-3 and TRBJ1-6; D is perhaps TRBD1 (6 bases). Per the germline V gene, CDR1 is LGHNA and CDR2 is YSLEER. The CDR3 extends over 16 amino acids. Trimming pared 1 base from V and 11 bases from J, leaving 18 bases between. The DNA of the CDR3 is TGCGCCAGCAGCCAAGCTCCCGGGGACAAATTCACACCCCTCCACTTT. This encodes CASSQAPGDKFTPLHF.

This sequence joins TRBV4-3 and TRBJ1-2; D is perhaps TRBD1 (5 bases). The CDR3 totals 18 residues. Germline CDR1 is LGHNA and CDR2 is YSLEER. V lost 0 bases, J lost 0 bases, and 17 bases lay in between. CDR3 region: CASSQDGVGTAANYGYTF. The CDR3 DNA sequence: TGCGCCAGCAGCCAAGATGGCGTAGGGACCGCAGCTAACTATGGCTACACCTTC.

The chain carries TRBV9 and TRBJ2-3; D call uncertain. Trimming took off 0 bases at V and 2 bases at J, with 4 bases between the two ends. Germline V gene sequence: CDR1 SGDLS, CDR2 YYNGEE. This CDR3 has 13 amino acids. The CDR3 reads CASSVAFTDTQYF. The CDR3, as DNA: TGTGCCAGCAGCGTAGCGTTCACAGATACGCAGTATTTT.

This chain joins TRBV3-1 and TRBJ2-2; D gene uncertain. The V end lost 0 bases, the J end lost 5 bases, and 4 bases lay between the germline ends. The CDR3 runs 13 residues. Germline CDR1 LGHDT, CDR2 YNNKEL (reference sequence). The DNA of the CDR3 is TGTGCCAGCAGCCAAGACTGGACCGGGGAGCTGTTTTTT. It yields the protein CASSQDWTGELFF.

This clonotype was seen a handful of times. The rearrangement joins TRBV4-2 to TRBJ2-5, with 9 bases matching TRBD1. The trim removed 2 bases at V and 4 bases at J, leaving 8 bases unmatched. Germline loops: CDR1 LGHNA, CDR2 YNFKEQ. This CDR3 comprises 16 residues. The CDR3 coding sequence is TGTGCCAGCAGCCAACCCGGACAGGGGCCGGGAGAGACCCAGTACTTC. Translation: CASSQPGQGPGETQYF.

The chain combines TRBV6-2 or TRBV6-3 with TRBJ2-7, with 9 bases matching TRBD1. The CDR3 consists of 16 residues. Germline trimming cut 7 bases from V and 3 bases from J; bases unmatched to any gene: 13. CDR1 and CDR2 (germline): MNHEY, SVGEGT. The CDR3 region is CASNPASGQGSYEQYF. In DNA form, the CDR3 reads TGTGCCAGCAATCCCGCGTCGGGACAGGGTAGCTACGAGCAGTACTTC.

This clonotype was found a few times. This chain connects TRBV5-1 to TRBJ1-2, with D unclear. The CDR3 is 15 residues long. The germline V gene has CDR1 SGHRS and CDR2 YFSETQ. The V end was cut by 3 bases, the J end by 9 bases, with 21 bases between. CDR3 in DNA: TGCGCCAGCAGCTCGTTCCAGTCTTCTTCCCCTAGCTACACCTTC. Its protein is CASSSFQSSSPSYTF. Based on the CDR3 plus reference TRBV5-1 and TRBJ1-2, the full variable domain is KAGVTQTPRYLIKTRGQQVTLSCSPISGHRSVSWYQQTPGQGLQFLFEYFSETQRNKGNFPGRFSGRQFSNSRSEMNVSTLELGDSALYLCASSSFQSSSPSYTFGSGTRLTVV.

This clonotype was picked up a small number of times. The J gene is TRBJ2-1, the V gene TRBV5-6; the match to TRBD2 covers 11 bases. The V gene's germline CDR1 is SGHDT and CDR2 YYEEEE. The CDR3 has 16 amino acids. V lost 0 bases to trimming and J lost 9 bases; unmatched junction nucleotides: 8. The DNA of the CDR3 is TGTGCCAGCAGCTTGGTTGCTAGCGGGAGGTATAGTGAGCAGTTCTTC. Its protein is CASSLVASGRYSEQFF.

This clonotype was seen a handful of times. J is TRBJ2-4 and V is TRBV20-1; no firm D call. V was pared by 0 bases and J by 1 base, with 10 bases between. Germline lookup yields CDR1 DFQATT and CDR2 SNEGSKA (reference sequence). CDR3 length equals 15 residues. The CDR3 bases are TGCAGTGCTAGAGATGGCGGTCTGGCCAAAAACATTCAGTACTTC. Translating it yields CSARDGGLAKNIQYF.

V gene TRBV12-3 or TRBV12-4 combines with J gene TRBJ1-6, with 9 bases that match TRBD1. The CDR3 runs to 14 residues. The trim removed 6 bases at V and 9 bases at J, leaving 6 bases unmatched. Here the CDR3 DNA reads TGTGCCAGCAGACAGGGACAGGGAGGTTCACCCCTCCACTTT. It translates to CASRQGQGGSPLHF.

In this sample, this clonotype turned up a few times. The chain employs TRBV7-9 and TRBJ2-3; D is uncertain. Germline CDR1 reads SEHNR; CDR2 reads FQNEAQ (reference sequence). Trimming stripped 2 bases from V and 2 bases from J, with 5 bases between. The CDR3 runs 13 residues. The CDR3 here is CASSLRPTDTQYF. The CDR3 DNA is TGTGCCAGCAGCTTACGTCCCACAGATACGCAGTATTTT.

This clonotype was seen only a few times. The J gene is TRBJ1-2, the V gene TRBV29-1; D gene uncertain. Germline V gives CDR1 SQVTM, CDR2 ANQGSEA. There are 13 residues in the CDR3. Trimming cost V 4 bases and J 0 bases, with 9 bases left between them. CDR3 nucleotides: TGCAGCGTTGTCAGCGTCTCTAACTATGGCTACACCTTC. It translates to CSVVSVSNYGYTF. The full variable domain, in which reference TRBV29-1 and TRBJ1-2 provide the parts outside the CDR3, is SAVISQKPSRDICQRGTSLTIQCQVDSQVTMMFWYRQQPGQSLTLIATANQGSEATYESGFVIDKFPISRPNLTFSTLTVSNMSPEDSSIYLCSVVSVSNYGYTFGSGTRLTVV.

The sample holds a few counts of this clonotype. The chain recombines TRBV15 with TRBJ2-4; the D gene is possibly TRBD1 (6 bases). This CDR3 region has 15 residues. The germline V gene encodes CDR1 LNHNV and CDR2 YYDKDF (reference sequence). V was clipped by 5 bases and J by 3 bases, with 14 bases between them. CDR3 loop: CATSRRGNVKNIQYF. The DNA for the CDR3 is TGTGCCACCAGCCGTAGGGGGAACGTCAAAAACATTCAGTACTTC.

The chain employs TRBV9 and TRBJ2-3; 7 bases are a match to TRBD2. The CDR3 is 14 amino acids. V was clipped by 2 bases and J by 7 bases; unmatched bases: 7. Germline V gene data show CDR1 as SGDLS and CDR2 as YYNGEE. CDR3 amino acids: CASSVLQGTNTQYF. CDR3 nucleotides: TGTGCCAGCAGCGTCCTACAAGGGACTAATACGCAGTATTTT.

This clonotype was seen a few times. The chain joins TRBV20-1 to TRBJ1-5; 7 positions match TRBD1. The CDR3 extends over 14 amino acids. V lost 2 bases to trimming and J lost 4 bases; unmatched junction nucleotides: 5. Germline assignment: CDR1 DFQATT and CDR2 SNEGSKA (reference sequence). CDR3 residues: CSARYGTANQPQHF. CDR3 DNA: TGCAGTGCTAGATACGGGACAGCGAATCAGCCCCAGCATTTT.

This clonotype showed up just a few times. V is TRBV12-3 or TRBV12-4 and J is TRBJ2-7; no firm D call. Trimming removed 6 bases from V and 6 bases from J, with 12 bases in between. The CDR3 extends over 12 amino acids. CDR3 residues: CASSPVPLEQYF. For the CDR3, the DNA is TGTGCCAGCAGCCCCGTCCCTCTCGAGCAGTACTTC.

This clonotype was counted only a few times. This chain joins TRBV20-1 and TRBJ1-3; unclear D gene. Trimming took off 3 bases at V and 0 bases at J, with 9 bases between the two ends. CDR1 is DFQATT and CDR2 is SNEGSKA in the germline V gene (reference sequence). The CDR3 loop spans 14 amino acids. The CDR3: CSASIPNSGNTIYF. CDR3 coding DNA: TGCAGTGCTAGTATTCCGAACTCTGGAAACACCATATATTTT.

The chain joins TRBV5-5 to TRBJ1-4; 7 bases are shared with TRBD1. Losses at the gene ends were 1 base for V and 6 bases for J; bases not matched to a gene: 3. Germline V CDR1 and CDR2: SGHKS, YYEKEE (reference sequence). The CDR3 spans 14 residues. CDR3 region: CASSLRQGYEKLFF. The CDR3 DNA is TGTGCCAGCAGCTTGCGACAGGGTTATGAAAAACTGTTTTTT.

In its sample, this clonotype was seen a few times. The V call is TRBV5-1, the J call TRBJ1-2, with unresolved D. The CDR3 extends over 12 amino acids. Trimming took 7 bases from V and 4 from J, leaving 11 bases between them. Per germline, CDR1 SGHRS and CDR2 YFSETQ. The CDR3 sequence is CASGPEGYGYTF. The CDR3 nucleotides are TGCGCCAGCGGCCCGGAGGGCTATGGCTACACCTTC. Full variable domain (rest looked up from reference TRBV5-1 and TRBJ1-2): KAGVTQTPRYLIKTRGQQVTLSCSPISGHRSVSWYQQTPGQGLQFLFEYFSETQRNKGNFPGRFSGRQFSNSRSEMNVSTLELGDSALYLCASGPEGYGYTFGSGTRLTVV.

This clonotype was observed many times. The chain is built from TRBV6-1 and TRBJ1-2; D is undetermined. Germline loops: CDR1 MNHNS, CDR2 SASEGT. CDR3 size: 14 residues. Between the trimmed V and J ends, which lost 5 bases and 2 bases, there was a span of 12 bases. In nucleotides, the CDR3 is TGTGCCAGCAGTCCCCACGGATCGAACTATGGCTACACCTTC. Protein: CASSPHGSNYGYTF.

V usage is TRBV6-2 or TRBV6-3 and J usage is TRBJ2-1; 8 bases match TRBD2. CDR1 is MNHEY and CDR2 is SVGEGT in the germline V gene. This CDR3 contains 15 residues. V gave up 2 bases and J gave up 4 bases; unmatched junction bases: 4. CDR3 residues: CASSYVSSGYNEQFF. The CDR3 DNA reads TGTGCCAGCAGTTACGTGTCTAGCGGGTACAATGAGCAGTTCTTC.

This clonotype was seen at least ten times. This chain uses TRBV7-2 with TRBJ2-5, with D possibly matching TRBD2 (7 bases). The CDR3 is 14 residues long. CDR1 is SGHTA and CDR2 is FQGNSA in the germline V gene. V shed 5 bases and J shed 5 bases, with 15 bases lying between them. The CDR3 coding sequence is TGTGCCAGCAGCCTATCGGGGGGCATTGAGACCCAGTACTTC. Translation: CASSLSGGIETQYF.

The sample holds a few counts of this clonotype. This chain joins TRBV6-5 and TRBJ1-1; TRBD1 is a possible D gene (6 bases). Germline CDR1 is MNHEY and CDR2 is SVGAGI. V dropped 2 bases and J dropped 1 base, with 11 bases sitting between them. The CDR3 is made up of 15 amino acids. CDR3: CASSYGPTGNTEAFF. The CDR3 DNA reads TGTGCCAGCAGTTACGGCCCGACAGGGAACACTGAAGCTTTCTTT.

The rearrangement joins TRBV30 to TRBJ1-6, with 9 bases aligning to TRBD1. After removal of 0 bases from V and 5 bases from J, the junction contained 8 bases not matched to a gene. Germline lookup yields CDR1 GTSNPN and CDR2 SVGIG (reference sequence). This CDR3 contains 17 residues. Here the CDR3 DNA reads TGTGCCTGGAGTGTACATTATGGGACAGGGAATAATTCACCCCTCCACTTT. This translates into CAWSVHYGTGNNSPLHF.

The gene calls are TRBV20-1 and TRBJ2-1; 10 nucleotides match TRBD2. Germline V gene data show CDR1 as DFQATT and CDR2 as SNEGSKA (reference sequence). The V and J ends lost 5 bases and 0 bases, in that order; junction bases with no gene match: 7. The CDR3 extends over 16 amino acids. CDR3 loop: CSAEASGSPSYNEQFF. The CDR3 DNA sequence: TGCAGTGCTGAGGCTAGCGGGAGCCCCTCCTACAATGAGCAGTTCTTC.

This chain uses TRBV29-1 with TRBJ2-4; 7 bases map to TRBD2. From germline, CDR1 is SQVTM and CDR2 ANQGSEA. Trimming removed 6 bases from V and 10 bases from J; junction bases left unmatched: 6. The CDR3 totals 11 residues. CDR3 in amino acids: CSVEWRGIQYF. Here the CDR3 DNA reads TGCAGCGTCGAATGGCGGGGGATTCAGTACTTC.

This clonotype appeared a few times. The chain recombines TRBV7-8 with TRBJ1-6; 8 positions agree with TRBD1. Germline V gene sequence: CDR1 SGHVS, CDR2 FQNEAQ. The V gene end was trimmed by 5 bases and the J gene end by 8 bases; junction bases not matched to a gene: 5. This CDR3 contains 14 residues. The CDR3, as DNA: TGTGCCAGCAGCCACGGACAGGGTTATTCACCCCTCCACTTT. Its protein is CASSHGQGYSPLHF. Supplemented by reference TRBV7-8 and TRBJ1-6, the full variable domain reads GAGVSQSPRYKVAKRGQDVALRCDPISGHVSLFWYQQALGQGPEFLTYFQNEAQLDKSGLPSDRFFAERPEGSVSTLKIQRTQQEDSAVYLCASSHGQGYSPLHFGNGTRLTVT.

The V gene is TRBV28, the J gene TRBJ2-7, with D maybe TRBD1 (6 bases). The V end lost 10 bases, the J end lost 4 bases, and 11 bases lay between the germline ends. The CDR3 contains 11 residues. Germline V lookup: CDR1 MDHEN, CDR2 SYDVKM. The CDR3 is CATLGQYEQYF. The CDR3 nucleotides are TGTGCCACCCTCGGACAGTACGAGCAGTACTTC.

The rearrangement uses TRBV6-2 or TRBV6-3 and TRBJ2-7; the D is unclear. V was shortened by 0 bases and J by 5 bases, with 14 bases between the two germline ends. CDR3 length: 15 amino acids. Germline CDR1 reads MNHEY; CDR2 reads SVGEGT. The chain's CDR3 is CASSYSSTLPDEQYF. Here the CDR3 DNA reads TGTGCCAGCAGTTACTCGTCCACGCTTCCCGACGAGCAGTACTTC.

The chain recombines TRBV20-1 with TRBJ1-5, with 7 bases aligning to TRBD1. Germline V gene lookup returns CDR1 DFQATT and CDR2 SNEGSKA (reference sequence). Germline trimming cut 6 bases from V and 0 bases from J; bases unmatched to any gene: 5. This CDR3 is built from 14 residues. CDR3 sequence reads: CSARQGGSNQPQHF. For the CDR3, the DNA is TGCAGTGCGAGGCAGGGGGGTAGCAATCAGCCCCAGCATTTT.